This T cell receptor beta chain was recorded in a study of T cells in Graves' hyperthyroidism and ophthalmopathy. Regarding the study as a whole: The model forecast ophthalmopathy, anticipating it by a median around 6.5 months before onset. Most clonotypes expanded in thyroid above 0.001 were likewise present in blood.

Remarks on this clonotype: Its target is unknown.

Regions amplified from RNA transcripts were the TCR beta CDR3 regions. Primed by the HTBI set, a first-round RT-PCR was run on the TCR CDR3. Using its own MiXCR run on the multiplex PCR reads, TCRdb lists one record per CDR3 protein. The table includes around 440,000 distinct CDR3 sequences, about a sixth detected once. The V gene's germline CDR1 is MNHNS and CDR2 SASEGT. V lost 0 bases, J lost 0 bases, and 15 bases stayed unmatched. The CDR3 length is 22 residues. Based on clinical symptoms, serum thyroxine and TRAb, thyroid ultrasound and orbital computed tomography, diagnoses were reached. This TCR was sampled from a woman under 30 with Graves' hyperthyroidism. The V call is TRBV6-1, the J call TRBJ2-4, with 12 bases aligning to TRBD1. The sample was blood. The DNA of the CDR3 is TGTGCCAGCAGTGAAGCGGGGATCGGGACAGGGGGCTGCCGAATAGCCAAAAACATTCAGTACTTC. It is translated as CASSEAGIGTGGCRIAKNIQYF.